This is a list of T cell receptor beta chains from one sample in a study of cytomegalovirus exposure and HLA in healthy donors. Clones were read by immunoSEQ multiplex PCR, and TCRdb kept only the in-frame ones, dropping some. This sample has fewer than 120,000 clones, with around nine tenths found just once. The sequenced sample was PBMCs. These receptors originate from a woman aged 30 to 39 in good health and CMV-seropositive. Both conserved end residues are part of each CDR3. Rows give clone size only sometimes, using once, few, many, or a class for an expanded clone.

v_call	clone_size	j_call	cdr3_aa
TRBV28	NA	TRBJ2-3	CASSRRSVGQDTQYF
TRBV4-1	NA	TRBJ2-3	CASSQDHGDTQYF
TRBV7-9	NA	TRBJ2-7	CASSSPSGTPYEQYF
TRBV27	NA	TRBJ2-7	CASSPNDRDNEQYF
TRBV4-2	NA	TRBJ2-1	CASSHAGTPDNEQFF
TRBV27	NA	TRBJ1-2	CASSLRGDYGYTF
TRBV6-5	NA	TRBJ2-1	CASRTGNEQFF
TRBV18	NA	TRBJ2-7	CASSSGQGANYEQYF
TRBV6-5	NA	TRBJ2-7	CASRNNHEQYF
TRBV19	many	TRBJ2-1	CASSMGSSGGGEQFF
TRBV7-9	once	TRBJ2-3	CASSLGLAGQTDTQYF
TRBV19	medium-sized	TRBJ1-5	CASSILPEKPQHF
TRBV7-9	NA	TRBJ2-3	CASSYTQGVGDTQYF
TRBV4-3	once	TRBJ2-3	CASSQDVSGASTDTQYF
TRBV4-3	NA	TRBJ2-7	CASSQAVPPDRGYEQYF
TRBV7-9	NA	TRBJ1-2	CASSLDGDGYGYTF
TRBV15	NA	TRBJ1-4	CATSTQGLFGEKLFF
TRBV7-9	NA	TRBJ2-7	CASSLGGSAENEQYF
TRBV7-9	NA	TRBJ2-5	CASSLTGAQETQYF
TRBV19	NA	TRBJ2-1	CASISGPAYNEQFF
TRBV7-3	few	TRBJ2-5	CASSGLVGETQYF
TRBV2	NA	TRBJ1-1	CASSDLRGQTEAFF
TRBV7-3	NA	TRBJ2-2	CASSLGGGLTGELFF
TRBV2	NA	TRBJ2-1	CASRNTSGGSYEQFF
TRBV27	NA	TRBJ2-3	CASSLSGLAGRTDTQYF
TRBV25-1	NA	TRBJ2-5	CASSPSRGDLATQYF
TRBV11-2	NA	TRBJ2-7	CASSFGQGYEQYF
TRBV19	NA	TRBJ1-5	CASSIGTGGGLGNQPQHF
TRBV28	NA	TRBJ1-2	CASSLPGAGTTGYGYTF
TRBV5-1	NA	TRBJ2-7	CASSLGQASVYEQYF
TRBV7-9	NA	TRBJ1-1	CASSLRGGEPSEAFF
TRBV9	NA	TRBJ1-2	CASSGDYGYTF
TRBV29-1	NA	TRBJ2-2	CSGRLAGGAGELFF
TRBV25-1	once	TRBJ2-1	CASSAKSEQFF
TRBV6-1	NA	TRBJ1-2	CAIPGQGGLYGYTF
TRBV2	NA	TRBJ2-3	CASSVAGAGADTQYF
TRBV30	NA	TRBJ1-6	CAWSQGENSPLHF